This TCR beta chain was recorded in a study of cytomegalovirus exposure and HLA in healthy donors. Study-level results: Earlier findings revealed that most TCR beta V segments proved productive either about 87% or about 30% of the time. Apparent HLA restriction characterized most CMV-associated TCR beta chains in a later analysis. Using a false discovery rate of 0.05, a later analysis showed that about 16,000 TCR beta sequences were associated with HLA alleles. It was only CMV serostatus that was available as immune exposure information.

PCR employed 60 Vbeta and 13 Jbeta primers. The table came from immunoSEQ multiplex PCR; TCRdb's copy has only in-frame clones and leaves some out. This table holds about 100,000 clones, 65% to 90% found once. This CDR3 is 18 amino acids long. Germline values: CDR1 MNHNS, CDR2 SASEGT. The J segment lost 8 bases and the V segment lost 1 base, leaving 15 bases of the junction unmatched. In regard to this clone: Its antigen is unidentified.

This sequence originates from a woman younger than 35 in good health and CMV-seronegative. The sample consisted of PBMCs. The chain employs TRBV6-1 and TRBJ2-1, with TRBD1 matching over 9 bases. This CDR3 is CASSEELTGQGPSDEQFF. The DNA of the CDR3 is TGTGCCAGCAGTGAAGAGTTGACCGGACAGGGGCCGTCAGATGAGCAGTTCTTC.